The clone carrying this TCR beta chain was observed a handful of times. Other DNA sequences in the sample encode the same CDR3. The PCR ran on 60 Vbeta and 13 Jbeta primers. Sequencing was performed with immunoSEQ multiplex PCR; in TCRdb, only in-frame clones are kept and a portion is missing. The profile covers 150,000 or so clones, with roughly 74% appearing a single time and over 2.5% taken by the ten largest. This entry is derived from a study of cytomegalovirus exposure and HLA in healthy donors. On the study more broadly: Of all 400 or so donors who were genotyped, around 79% belonged to the Caucasian-associated ancestry cluster.

V shed 4 bases and J 4 bases; nucleotides not matched to a gene: 3. The CDR3 loop spans 13 amino acids. CDR1 MNHNS and CDR2 SASEGT come from the germline V gene. Likely unrecorded immune exposures existed in these nominally healthy donors. The gene calls are TRBV6-1 and TRBJ1-2; 7 bases line up with TRBD1. This clonotype was sampled from a man aged 18-30 years in good health and CMV-seronegative. What was sequenced was PBMCs. This CDR3 reads CASSGGGFYGYTF. The CDR3 nucleotides are TGTGCCAGCAGTGGAGGGGGCTTCTATGGCTACACCTTC.